Listed here are 27 T cell receptor beta chains from one sample, sequenced in a study of T cells in Graves' hyperthyroidism and ophthalmopathy. Amplified TCR beta CDR3 regions came from RNA transcripts. Researchers ran a first-round RT-PCR on the TCR CDR3 using the HTBI primer set. Via MiXCR, TCRdb re-called the multiplex PCR reads, giving one row per CDR3 protein. This sample has about 520,000 distinct CDR3 sequences, with roughly 25% found just once. The sequencing input was blood. Receptors were obtained from a woman aged 30 to 39 with Graves' ophthalmopathy.

The table lists this clonotype with many counts. V and J are TRBV6-1 and TRBJ2-2, with TRBD2 matching over 9 bases. The CDR3 consists of 15 residues. J gave up 3 bases and V 3 bases, and 2 bases lay outside the gene matches. CDR1 MNHNS and CDR2 SASEGT come from the germline V gene. The CDR3, as DNA: TGTGCCAGCAGTGAGGGGACTAGCTACACCGGGGAGCTGTTTTTT. Protein: CASSEGTSYTGELFF.

Many counts were recorded for this clonotype. This chain links TRBV20-1 with TRBJ2-7, with a possible D match to TRBD1 (6 bases). V lost 5 bases and J lost 0, with 11 bases in between. The CDR3 has 13 amino acids. Germline CDR1 DFQATT, CDR2 SNEGSKA (reference sequence). CDR3 nucleotides: TGCAGTGCTGCCTGGGACAACTCCTACGAGCAGTACTTC. It translates to CSAAWDNSYEQYF.

At least ten counts were recorded for this clonotype. The rearrangement uses TRBV30 and TRBJ1-3, with D unresolved. V was pared by 4 bases and J by 4 bases, with 8 bases between. Germline V lookup: CDR1 GTSNPN, CDR2 SVGIG (reference sequence). The CDR3 runs to 12 residues. DNA for the CDR3: TGTGCCTGGAACTTGCGGGGAAACACCATATATTTT. This encodes CAWNLRGNTIYF. Full variable domain (missing parts from reference TRBV30 and TRBJ1-3): SQTIHQWPATLVQPVGSPLSLECTVEGTSNPNLYWYRQAAGRGLQLLFYSVGIGQISSEVPQNLSASRPQDRQFILSSKKLLLSDSGFYLCAWNLRGNTIYFGEGSWLTVV.

The table lists this clonotype with many counts. J is TRBJ2-7 and V is TRBV12-3 or TRBV12-4; 9 bases match TRBD1. J lost 3 bases, V lost 4 bases, and 4 bases had no gene match. The CDR3 length is 14 residues. CDR3 sequence: CASSSDRGIYEQYF. The DNA of the CDR3 is TGTGCCAGCAGTTCTGACAGGGGGATCTACGAGCAGTACTTC.

Ten or more counts support this clonotype. The chain carries TRBV6-1 and TRBJ1-2, with D unresolved. CDR1 and CDR2 (germline): MNHNS, SASEGT. This CDR3 has 16 residues. V gave up 1 base and J gave up 2 bases, with 14 bases separating them. In DNA, the CDR3 is TGTGCCAGCAGTGAAGTAAGTAGCGTCGGCAACTATGGCTACACCTTC. It translates to CASSEVSSVGNYGYTF.

This clonotype was detected ten times or more. The rearrangement joins TRBV27 to TRBJ2-7; 8 bases match TRBD2. The junction had 5 bases not matched to a gene; V was cut back by 3 bases and J by 4 bases. The CDR3 extends over 14 amino acids. The germline V gene has CDR1 MNHEY and CDR2 SMNVEV (reference sequence). The CDR3: CASSFVGGVYEQYF. CDR3 DNA: TGTGCCAGCAGTTTCGTCGGGGGGGTTTACGAGCAGTACTTC.

This clonotype was counted many times. The chain joins TRBV27 to TRBJ1-6; no firm D call. Trimming shortened V by 3 bases and J by 4 bases, and 7 bases separated the two germline ends. This CDR3 contains 14 residues. CDR1 is MNHEY, CDR2 SMNVEV, per germline (reference sequence). The CDR3 DNA reads as TGTGCCAGCAGTTTGGGTTTTTATAATTCACCCCTCCACTTT. This gives the protein CASSLGFYNSPLHF.

The sample holds many counts of this clonotype. Compared with germline, one end of the junction differs, possibly owing to a read error. The CDR3 loop is CASSLGGGNYEQYF. CDR3 nucleotides: TGTGCCAGCAGTTTAGGAGGGGGTAACTACGAGCAGTACTTC. V is TRBV5-1 and J is TRBJ2-7, with D possibly being TRBD1 or TRBD2 (6 bases each). In germline, CDR1 is SGHRS, CDR2 YFSETQ. The CDR3 length is 14 residues. Supplemented by reference TRBV5-1 and TRBJ2-7, the full variable domain reads KAGVTQTPRYLIKTRGQQVTLSCSPISGHRSVSWYQQTPGQGLQFLFEYFSETQRNKGNFPGRFSGRQFSNSRSEMNVSTLELGDSALYLCASSLGGGNYEQYFGPGTRLTVT.

This clonotype was seen at least ten times. The gene calls are TRBV20-1 and TRBJ1-5; 9 nucleotides align to TRBD1. The CDR3 has 13 amino acids. Germline V CDR1 and CDR2: DFQATT, SNEGSKA (reference sequence). The V gene end was trimmed by 6 bases and the J gene end by 6 bases; junction bases not matched to a gene: 6. The CDR3 nucleotides read TGCAGTGCAGGGAGACAGGGGGGTCAGCCCCAGCATTTT. This sequence encodes CSAGRQGGQPQHF.

At least ten counts were recorded for this clonotype. The V and J genes are TRBV6-2 or TRBV6-3 and TRBJ1-1; TRBD1 is a possible D gene (5 bases). The length of the CDR3 is 11 residues. CDR1 is MNHEY, CDR2 SVGEGT, per germline. Trimming left V 6 bases short and J 11 bases short, with 13 bases between. CDR3 DNA sequence: TGTGCCAGCAGCCCCGGGGCAGGGGCTTTCTTT. This codes for CASSPGAGAFF.

This chain links TRBV12-3 or TRBV12-4 with TRBJ1-1, with D perhaps TRBD1 (5 bases). The CDR3 runs 15 residues. Deletions cut 1 base from V and 1 base from J, with 10 bases between. CDR3: CASSLVGRRNTEAFF. In nucleotides, the CDR3 is TGTGCCAGCAGTTTAGTGGGACGGCGGAACACTGAAGCTTTCTTT.

This clonotype has a count of ten or more. The chain recombines TRBV6-1 with TRBJ1-5; no firm D call. Germline V CDR1 and CDR2: MNHNS, SASEGT. The CDR3 has 15 amino acids. The V end was cut by 2 bases, the J end by 2 bases, with 10 bases between. CDR3 coding DNA: TGTGCCAGCAGTGAACAACAGTTTGGCAATCAGCCCCAGCATTTT. Its protein product is CASSEQQFGNQPQHF.

This clonotype has ten or more counts. The gene calls are TRBV7-2 and TRBJ1-1; 11 bases fit TRBD1. The V gene end was trimmed by 5 bases and the J gene end by 5 bases; junction bases not matched to a gene: 7. This CDR3 contains 15 residues. The germline V gene encodes CDR1 SGHTA and CDR2 FQGNSA. Here the CDR3 reads CASSPMGQGGTEAFF. CDR3 bases: TGTGCCAGCAGCCCCATGGGACAGGGGGGGACTGAAGCTTTCTTT.

This clonotype was observed at least ten times. V is TRBV20-1 and J is TRBJ1-1, with 7 bases that match TRBD1. The CDR3 is 16 amino acids. The V segment lost 3 bases and the J segment 3 bases; nucleotides outside the gene matches: 13. Germline-derived CDR1 and CDR2 are DFQATT and SNEGSKA (reference sequence). This CDR3 is CSASSPLTGIYTEAFF. The CDR3 coding sequence is TGCAGTGCTAGCTCCCCTCTGACAGGGATATACACTGAAGCTTTCTTT.

This clonotype was detected ten times or more. V is TRBV5-5 and J is TRBJ1-1, with D unclear. CDR1 and CDR2 (germline): SGHKS, YYEKEE (reference sequence). V lost 1 base and J 10 bases, leaving 17 bases between the germline ends. The CDR3 is 14 residues long. Written as DNA, the CDR3 is TGTGCCAGCAGCTTGATGGACGGAAAGTTGGTAGCTTTCTTT. It is translated as CASSLMDGKLVAFF.

The V and J genes are TRBV20-1 and TRBJ1-3; D is undetermined. This CDR3 comprises 14 residues. CDR1 is DFQATT and CDR2 is SNEGSKA in the germline V gene (reference sequence). V dropped 7 bases and J dropped 4 bases, with 17 bases sitting between them. As DNA, the CDR3 is TGCAGTGTTTGCCGCCTAGACCTCGGAAACACCATATATTTT. As protein: CSVCRLDLGNTIYF.

There are many counts of this clonotype. The V call is TRBV19, the J call TRBJ1-3; D not certain. CDR3 length: 14 amino acids. The V end was cut by 11 bases, the J end by 0 bases, with 14 bases between. Germline V gene data show CDR1 as LNHDA and CDR2 as SQIVND (reference sequence). The CDR3 is CASNREISGNTIYF. DNA for the CDR3: TGTGCCTCGAATAGAGAGATCTCTGGAAACACCATATATTTT. The whole variable domain, remainder taken from reference TRBV19 and TRBJ1-3, is DGGITQSPKYLFRKEGQNVTLSCEQNLNHDAMYWYRQDPGQGLRLIYYSQIVNDFQKGDIAEGYSVSREKKESFPLTVTSAQKNPTAFYLCASNREISGNTIYFGEGSWLTVV.

This clonotype was seen ten or more times. The J gene is TRBJ2-5, the V gene TRBV18; a weak D match, TRBD2 (5 bases). Trimming cost V 6 bases and J 1 base, with 15 bases left between them. Per germline, CDR1 KGHSH and CDR2 LQKENI. This CDR3 has 15 residues. The CDR3 DNA reads TGTGCCAGCTCCCCGCGCCGGGATAGCCAAGAGACCCAGTACTTC. Its translation: CASSPRRDSQETQYF. The entire variable domain, with the rest obtained from reference TRBV18 and TRBJ2-5, is as follows: NAGVMQNPRHLVRRRGQEARLRCSPMKGHSHVYWYRQLPEEGLKFMVYLQKENIIDESGMPKERFSAEFPKEGPSILRIQQVVRGDSAAYFCASSPRRDSQETQYFGPGTRLLVL.

Many counts were recorded for this clonotype. The chain recombines TRBV29-1 with TRBJ2-7, with D perhaps TRBD2 (7 bases). This CDR3 has 15 amino acids. CDR1 is SQVTM and CDR2 is ANQGSEA in the germline V gene. V dropped 7 bases and J dropped 1 base, with 20 bases sitting between them. CDR3 region: CSATRGGSNSYEQYF. The DNA for the CDR3 is TGCAGCGCCACTCGCGGGGGCTCTAATTCCTACGAGCAGTACTTC.

This chain uses TRBV3-1 with TRBJ2-2, with a tentative D call TRBD2 (6 bases). V was shortened by 6 bases and J by 4 bases, with 15 bases between the two germline ends. The CDR3 has 15 residues. Germline CDR1 is LGHDT and CDR2 is YNNKEL (reference sequence). The CDR3 loop is CASRLAGQFTGELFF. In DNA, the CDR3 is TGTGCCAGCAGACTAGCTGGCCAGTTCACCGGGGAGCTGTTTTTT.

This clonotype came up many times. The chain employs TRBV27 and TRBJ2-5; D not resolved. The CDR3 is made up of 14 amino acids. Germline V gives CDR1 MNHEY, CDR2 SMNVEV (reference sequence). Trimming took 1 base from V and 4 from J, leaving 10 bases between them. The CDR3 region is CASSLLLSGETQYF. DNA for the CDR3: TGTGCCAGCAGTTTATTACTCTCGGGAGAGACCCAGTACTTC.

The gene calls are TRBV28 and TRBJ2-7; 9 nucleotides align to TRBD2. The germline V gene encodes CDR1 MDHEN and CDR2 SYDVKM. The V and J ends lost 5 bases and 5 bases, in that order; junction bases with no gene match: 7. The CDR3 is 14 amino acids. The CDR3 nucleotides read TGTGCCAGCAGTCCCAGACTAGCGGCCCACGAGCAGTACTTC. Translation gives CASSPRLAAHEQYF.

V and J are TRBV12-3 or TRBV12-4 and TRBJ1-1; TRBD1 is a possible D gene (6 bases). Trimming took 3 bases from V and 5 from J, leaving 10 bases between them. The CDR3 has 13 residues. CDR3 nucleotides: TGTGCCAGCAGTTTCTCAGGGGCTACTGAAGCTTTCTTT. Translation gives CASSFSGATEAFF.

This clonotype was counted between two and nine times. The rearrangement joins TRBV6-5 to TRBJ2-7, with TRBD2 as a possible D gene (5 bases). The CDR3 contains 13 residues. V was trimmed by 5 bases and J by 3 bases, leaving 11 bases between them. CDR1 is MNHEY, CDR2 SVGAGI, per germline. CDR3 DNA sequence: TGTGCCAGCAGTACCCCGGCGGGCTACGAGCAGTACTTC. It specifies CASSTPAGYEQYF.

This clonotype was found many times. The chain is built from TRBV30 and TRBJ1-1, with no clear D. The CDR3 is 12 residues long. Germline CDR1 is GTSNPN and CDR2 is SVGIG (reference sequence). Trimming took 6 bases from V and 3 from J, leaving 11 bases between them. The CDR3 DNA reads as TGTGCCTGCCGGACCTACTACACTGAAGCTTTCTTT. Its protein product is CACRTYYTEAFF.

Many counts were recorded for this clonotype. This sequence joins TRBV27 and TRBJ2-7, with D unclear. The germline V gene has CDR1 MNHEY and CDR2 SMNVEV (reference sequence). The CDR3 is 13 residues long. Between the trimmed V and J ends, which lost 5 bases and 5 bases, there was a span of 13 bases. The CDR3 DNA is TGTGCCAGCAGTCGTTCCAGACATGACGAGCAGTACTTC. Its translation is CASSRSRHDEQYF.

This clonotype was seen repeatedly, ten times or more. The genes are TRBV12-3 or TRBV12-4 and TRBJ2-5, with 10 bases aligning to TRBD2. This CDR3 spans 14 amino acids. Trimming at V came to 7 bases and at J to 1 base, leaving 3 bases not matched to a gene. The CDR3: CASTERGGQETQYF. CDR3 in DNA: TGTGCCAGCACCGAGCGGGGGGGCCAAGAGACCCAGTACTTC.